The 3 T cell receptor beta chains presented below share a single source sample, sequenced in a study of T-cell reconstitution after alpha-beta-depleted transplantation in children (dated by TCRdb to about 2016). General findings and caveats noted by the study authors: The frequencies of hyperexpanded clones fell over the following months, and after one year, T-cell counts and TCRbeta diversity were mostly attributed to newly produced T cells.

Interpreted using the paper, the treatment or condition label stands for: allogeneic hematopoietic cell transplantation with graft depleted of TCRalphabeta T cells and CD19 B cells. The library was built by means of PCR. This sample was sequenced with an Illumina HiSeq 2500. TCR libraries were prepared with molecular barcoding, using unique molecular identifiers to normalize TCRbeta repertoire quantification. TCRdb cleaned the public reads at Q25 with fastp, built clones with MiXCR and kept in-frame beta chains. Each entry merges the rows of one CDR3 protein and shows their most common DNA and genes. In all, the sample holds some 300,000 distinct CDR3 sequences, and over 7.5% of those were seen once. The ten top clones hold 8.5% to 9.5% of the sample. Their antigens remain unidentified. The sample was peripheral blood, taken 360 days after TCRalphabeta/CD19-depleted stem cell transplant. The receptors shown here come from a female patient aged 2-15 years who had a stem cell transplant for Fanconi anemia, so the T cells may come from the graft donor.

This clonotype occurred many times. The chain couples TRBV27 to TRBJ2-3; 8 positions agree with TRBD2. CDR1 is MNHEY and CDR2 is SMNVEV in the germline V gene (reference sequence). The V segment lost 1 base and the J segment 3 bases; nucleotides outside the gene matches: 18. The CDR3 sequence is 20 residues long. CDR3 in DNA: TGTGCCAGCAGTTTATTTTATCGCGGCGCGGCTAGCGGGTTAACAGATACGCAGTATTTT. Translating it yields CASSLFYRGAASGLTDTQYF.

The chain links TRBV18 to TRBJ2-5; no definite D call. The CDR3 is 13 amino acids. The V end lost 1 base, the J end lost 1 base, and 4 bases lay between the germline ends. CDR1 is KGHSH, CDR2 LQKENI, per germline. The CDR3 sequence is CASSPLIQETQYF. DNA of the CDR3: TGTGCCAGCTCACCACTCATCCAAGAGACCCAGTACTTC.

CDR3 sequence (DNA): TGTGCCAGCAGCTACGGGCCAGATACGCAGTATTTT. This gives the protein CASSYGPDTQYF. The V call is TRBV7-2, the J call TRBJ2-3; D is uncertain. Germline V gene lookup returns CDR1 SGHTA and CDR2 FQGNSA. The CDR3 is 12 amino acids. V was clipped by 4 bases and J by 4 bases, with 6 bases between them.